This T cell receptor beta chain stems from a study of vaccination and CD4 T cells after COVID-19. This clonotype was counted between two and nine times. The antigen is undetermined. The treatment denotes: approximately nine-day PBMC culture with coronavirus spike peptide pools or control peptides (ViraFEST assay). The study sequenced cultured CD4+ T cell DNA using the Oncomine TCR Beta short-read assay. TCRdb called the PCR reads again in MiXCR, with one record for every CDR3 protein. The sample includes roughly 8,000 distinct CDR3 sequences, around 49% of them seen just once. Germline CDR1 is KGHDR and CDR2 is SFDVKD. The CDR3 has 14 amino acids. V was trimmed by 4 bases and J by 7 bases, leaving 13 bases between them.

V usage is TRBV24-1 and J usage is TRBJ1-5; D call uncertain. The sequence was collected from a human donor who had recovered from COVID-19. The sample taken for sequencing was CD4+ T cells from blood, cultured in vitro. The DNA of the CDR3 is TGTGCCACCAGTGAACCGAATAGCGGGCAGCCCCAGCATTTT. Translated, it gives CATSEPNSGQPQHF.